The clone carrying this TCR beta chain was found a few times. The antigen is undetermined. From the RT-PCR reads, TCRdb called clonotypes with MiXCR, one entry per CDR3 protein. The top ten hold over 6.5% of the sample, which has 200,000 to 300,000 distinct CDR3 sequences, roughly an eighth seen once. Germline V gene lookup returns CDR1 LGHDT and CDR2 YNNKEL (reference sequence). Trimming stripped 4 bases from V and 0 bases from J, with 11 bases between. This CDR3 has 15 amino acids. These data originate in a study of response to subunit inactivated influenza vaccine. Study-level points and caveats: The authors proposed limited new T cell recruitment per seasonal influenza vaccination.

The sample was non-naive T cells sorted from PBMCs, taken 14 days before vaccination. The TCR originated in a man between 45 and 60 years old who received an inactivated influenza vaccine. This rearrangement joins TRBV3-1 to TRBJ2-3; maybe TRBD2 (5 bases). The CDR3 region is CASSRSGPSTDTQYF. For the CDR3, the DNA is TGTGCCAGCAGCCGGAGCGGACCTAGCACAGATACGCAGTATTTT.